This passage covers 22 T cell receptor beta chains from one sample sequenced in a study of blood T cell repertoires in COVID-19. Sequencing was performed with immunoSEQ multiplex PCR; in TCRdb, only in-frame clones are kept and a portion is missing. The sample yields approximately 340,000 clones, roughly 87% seen once. What was sequenced was peripheral blood. All receptors derive from a man aged 25-40 years with COVID-19, enrolled during active disease.

The chain has TRBV18 and TRBJ2-3; tentative D call: TRBD2 (6 bases). Germline V CDR1 and CDR2: KGHSH, LQKENI. The CDR3 is 16 residues long. V was cut by 0 bases and J by 3 bases, with 13 bases left in between. The CDR3 reads CASSPPGGYGTDTQYF. The CDR3 nucleotides are TGTGCCAGCTCACCACCGGGAGGTTACGGAACAGATACGCAGTATTTT. Full variable domain (rest looked up from reference TRBV18 and TRBJ2-3): NAGVMQNPRHLVRRRGQEARLRCSPMKGHSHVYWYRQLPEEGLKFMVYLQKENIIDESGMPKERFSAEFPKEGPSILRIQQVVRGDSAAYFCASSPPGGYGTDTQYFGPGTRLTVL.

This chain joins TRBV2 and TRBJ2-7; D may be TRBD1 (6 bases). This CDR3 region has 14 residues. Germline assignment: CDR1 SNHLY and CDR2 FYNNEI. V lost 6 bases to trimming and J lost 5 bases, with 17 bases between them. The CDR3 loop reads CASSLQGEGHEQYF. CDR3 DNA: TGTGCCAGCAGCTTACAGGGTGAGGGACACGAGCAGTACTTC.

The rearrangement uses TRBV11-1 and TRBJ2-7, with D maybe TRBD2 (6 bases). Trimming took 1 base from V and 6 from J, leaving 10 bases between them. Germline CDR1 is SGHAT and CDR2 is FQDESV (reference sequence). The CDR3 is 13 residues long. CDR3 loop: CASSLDGEVEQYF. The CDR3 bases are TGTGCCAGCAGCTTAGATGGGGAGGTCGAGCAGTACTTC.

The chain employs TRBV28 and TRBJ1-3; D unclear. Germline assignment: CDR1 MDHEN and CDR2 SYDVKM. Deletions cut 6 bases from V and 0 bases from J, with 18 bases between. This CDR3 has 17 amino acids. CDR3: CASSPPGVFYSGNTIYF. The CDR3 region has the DNA TGTGCCAGCAGCCCCCCCGGAGTTTTTTACTCTGGAAACACCATATATTTT.

CDR3 in DNA: TGTGCCAGCAGCTTAATGGTCTTTAACAGGGAGAACACTGAAGCTTTCTTT. Its translation: CASSLMVFNRENTEAFF. The chain is built from TRBV7-6 and TRBJ1-1; D possibly corresponds to TRBD1 (6 bases). This CDR3 contains 17 residues. V was pared by 2 bases and J by 1 base, with 17 bases between. Germline CDR1 is SGHVS and CDR2 is FNYEAQ.

V usage is TRBV27 and J usage is TRBJ2-5, with 9 bases that match TRBD2. Trimming at V came to 5 bases and at J to 4 bases, leaving 11 bases not matched to a gene. Germline CDR1 and CDR2: MNHEY and SMNVEV (reference sequence). The CDR3 sequence is 16 residues long. DNA of the CDR3: TGTGCCAGCAGTCCGGGTGGCGGGAGGGCCTTAGAGACCCAGTACTTC. Amino acid sequence: CASSPGGGRALETQYF.

This clone was found a few times. The gene calls are TRBV1 and TRBJ2-1; the table's D gene call, TRBD2, was not cross checked with the DNA. TRBV1 has pseudogene status. The CDR3 contains 17 residues. CDR3 protein: CTSSQDQDSGTYNEQFF. As DNA, the CDR3 is TGCACCAGCAGCCAAGATCAGGATAGCGGCACCTACAATGAGCAGTTCTTC.

The rearrangement uses TRBV7-2 and TRBJ2-7; 11 nucleotides line up with TRBD2. Germline CDR1 reads SGHTA; CDR2 reads FQGNSA. The CDR3 runs 16 residues. CDR3 DNA sequence: TGTGCTACGGGACCAGGGCTAGCGGGAGGATTTAGGGAGCAGTACTTC. The encoded protein is CATGPGLAGGFREQYF.

This clone came up once. V gene TRBV9 combines with J gene TRBJ2-3; D is uncertain. Germline assignment: CDR1 SGDLS and CDR2 YYNGEE. V was shortened by 5 bases and J by 4 bases, with 11 bases between the two germline ends. CDR3 length: 13 amino acids. The CDR3 spells CASSALSADTQYF. DNA of the CDR3: TGTGCCAGCAGTGCCCTATCCGCAGATACGCAGTATTTT.

The rearrangement joins TRBV28 to TRBJ2-7, with D perhaps TRBD2 (5 bases). From germline, CDR1 is MDHEN and CDR2 SYDVKM. The CDR3 has 12 amino acids. V was cut by 8 bases and J by 7 bases, with 15 bases left in between. For the CDR3, the DNA is TGTGCCAGCGGAACTAGAATGCGGGAGCAGTACTTC. It encodes CASGTRMREQYF.

The rearrangement joins TRBV18 to TRBJ1-4; no reliable D call. Trimming took 3 bases from V and 8 from J, leaving 10 bases between them. This CDR3 spans 13 amino acids. CDR1 KGHSH and CDR2 LQKENI come from the germline V gene. The CDR3 region is CASSPGVGEKLFF. The CDR3 DNA is TGTGCCAGCTCACCCGGGGTAGGAGAAAAACTGTTTTTT.

This chain links TRBV4-2 with TRBJ1-2; 7 bases align to TRBD1. CDR1 is LGHNA and CDR2 is YNFKEQ in the germline V gene. The CDR3 runs to 15 residues. J lost 6 bases, V lost 1 base, and 8 bases had no gene match. CDR3 coding DNA: TGTGCCAGCAGCCAAGTGGCAGGGGGAGCTCATGGCTACACCTTC. It is translated as CASSQVAGGAHGYTF.

Regarding this clone: A read error may account for a junction end that differs from germline. The chain joins TRBV4-1 to TRBJ1-2, with 10 bases aligning to TRBD1. The CDR3 has 12 amino acids. In germline, CDR1 is MGHRA, CDR2 YSYEKL. The CDR3 sequence is CASSLPGQGLGF. The DNA for the CDR3 is TGCGCCAGCAGCCTACCGGGACAGGGGCTAGGCTTC.

V gene TRBV28 combines with J gene TRBJ1-2, with D possibly being TRBD1 (6 bases). V lost 5 bases and J 7 bases, leaving 11 bases between the germline ends. This CDR3 comprises 12 residues. Germline CDR1 reads MDHEN; CDR2 reads SYDVKM. The CDR3 coding sequence is TGTGCCAGCAGTCTCATACAGGGTGGCTACACCTTC. Protein product: CASSLIQGGYTF.

This rearrangement joins TRBV28 to TRBJ2-4; D might be TRBD2 (5 bases). This CDR3 comprises 14 residues. CDR1 is MDHEN and CDR2 is SYDVKM in the germline V gene. Trimming took off 6 bases at V and 9 bases at J, with 18 bases between the two ends. CDR3 DNA sequence: TGTGCCAGCAGCCCAACCCAGACTACTGGCATTCAGTACTTC. Its translation: CASSPTQTTGIQYF.

DNA of the CDR3: TGTGCCAGCTCACCGAGGGACAGGGGTGAAGATACGCAGTATTTT. Translating gives CASSPRDRGEDTQYF. The chain couples TRBV18 to TRBJ2-3, with 10 bases fitting TRBD1. The CDR3 has 15 residues. The V and J ends lost 3 bases and 5 bases, in that order; junction bases with no gene match: 5. Germline CDR1 KGHSH, CDR2 LQKENI. The variable domain in full, with the rest retrieved from reference TRBV18 and TRBJ2-3, is NAGVMQNPRHLVRRRGQEARLRCSPMKGHSHVYWYRQLPEEGLKFMVYLQKENIIDESGMPKERFSAEFPKEGPSILRIQQVVRGDSAAYFCASSPRDRGEDTQYFGPGTRLTVL.

This rearrangement joins TRBV25-1 to TRBJ1-1; D remains ambiguous. Per the germline V gene, CDR1 is MGHDK and CDR2 is SYGVNS. Between the trimmed V and J ends, which lost 2 bases and 1 base, there was a span of 8 bases. The CDR3 runs 14 residues. The CDR3 sequence is CASSEELPNTEAFF. For the CDR3, the DNA is TGTGCCAGCAGTGAAGAACTTCCGAACACTGAAGCTTTCTTT.

The J gene is TRBJ2-6, the V gene TRBV5-1, with 7 bases identical to TRBD1. Looked up from germline, CDR1 is SGHRS and CDR2 is YFSETQ. The CDR3 covers 19 residues. Trimming cost V 3 bases and J 0 bases; bases outside gene matches: 12. The CDR3 sequence is CASSYTGDRRSSGANVLTF. The CDR3, as DNA: TGCGCCAGCAGCTACACAGGGGACCGCCGAAGCTCTGGGGCCAACGTCCTGACTTTC.

This chain links TRBV4-2 with TRBJ2-3; 7 nucleotides agree with TRBD2. Per the germline V gene, CDR1 is LGHNA and CDR2 is YNFKEQ. The ends lost 4 bases at V and 3 bases at J; junction bases unmatched: 10. The CDR3 loop spans 16 amino acids. CDR3 in DNA: TGTGCCAGCAGCCTCGGGGAGGGAGGATGGACAGATACGCAGTATTTT. It codes for CASSLGEGGWTDTQYF.

This sequence joins TRBV6-2 or TRBV6-3 and TRBJ2-7, with a tentative D call TRBD1 (6 bases). Looked up from germline, CDR1 is MNHEY and CDR2 is SVGEGT. V lost 0 bases and J 2 bases, leaving 11 bases between the germline ends. The CDR3 has 15 residues. The CDR3 nucleotides read TGTGCCAGCAGTTACTCGACAGGAGCCCCCTACGAGCAGTACTTC. This translates into CASSYSTGAPYEQYF.

The chain uses TRBV25-1 and TRBJ2-3, with TRBD1 as a possible D gene (6 bases). Germline V gene data show CDR1 as MGHDK and CDR2 as SYGVNS. Trimming removed 2 bases from V and 0 bases from J, with 9 bases in between. The CDR3 length is 15 residues. CDR3 bases: TGTGCCAGCAGTGAAGACAGGCCTAGCACAGATACGCAGTATTTT. It encodes CASSEDRPSTDTQYF.

The chain employs TRBV6-1 and TRBJ2-1; D might be TRBD1 (5 bases). Germline values: CDR1 MNHNS, CDR2 SASEGT. Trimming took 2 bases from V and 4 from J, leaving 12 bases between them. The CDR3 extends over 15 amino acids. The CDR3 here is CASSENRLSYNEQFF. CDR3 nucleotide sequence: TGTGCCAGCAGTGAAAACAGGTTATCGTACAATGAGCAGTTCTTC.